This T cell receptor beta chain appears in the sequencing data of a study of OX40 agonist ivuxolimab in advanced cancers. Points from the study as a whole: Some nonresponders likewise displayed low normalized T-cell clonal expansion.

Sequencing used immunoSEQ multiplex PCR; TCRdb keeps in-frame clones, though not all of them. Of under 85,000 clones listed, about 87% are singletons. On this clone: Antigen: not known.

Germline V gene data show CDR1 as LNHDA and CDR2 as SQIVND (reference sequence). The CDR3 has 20 residues. V lost 0 bases and J lost 0, with 21 bases in between. This clonotype was obtained from an adult with an advanced solid tumor such as melanoma, head and neck, liver or kidney cancer. The genes are TRBV19 and TRBJ1-5; the D is unclear. The specimen was CD4+ or CD8+ T cells sorted from blood, collected in a trial of the OX40 agonist ivuxolimab. The CDR3 DNA sequence: TGTGCCAGTAGTATAGATCCGGATAATCCGGGTCCTTCTAGCAATCAGCCCCAGCATTTT. Its protein product is CASSIDPDNPGPSSNQPQHF.